These 16 T cell receptor beta chains originate from one sample sequenced in a study of blood T cell repertoires in COVID-19. Sequencing was performed with immunoSEQ multiplex PCR; in TCRdb, only in-frame clones are kept and a portion is missing. The data contain around 220,000 clones, 80% to 90% of them singletons. The sample was peripheral blood. The receptor set was obtained from a man younger than 35 with active or convalescent COVID-19.

The chain carries TRBV7-9 and TRBJ1-5; 8 positions match TRBD1. V lost 5 bases to trimming and J lost 2 bases; unmatched junction nucleotides: 8. The CDR3 loop spans 16 amino acids. Per the germline V gene, CDR1 is SEHNR and CDR2 is FQNEAQ (reference sequence). This CDR3 is CASSPRTGIGNQPQHF. The DNA for the CDR3 is TGTGCCAGCAGCCCCCGGACAGGGATCGGCAATCAGCCCCAGCATTTT.

This clone was seen only once. The V call is TRBV30, the J call TRBJ2-7; 9 bases line up with TRBD1. Germline V lookup: CDR1 GTSNPN, CDR2 SVGIG (reference sequence). V lost 4 bases to trimming and J lost 3 bases; unmatched junction nucleotides: 4. The CDR3 sequence is 13 residues long. The CDR3 protein is CAWNPTGGYEQYF. The CDR3, as DNA: TGTGCCTGGAATCCGACAGGGGGCTACGAGCAGTACTTC. Filled out from reference TRBV30 and TRBJ2-7, the complete variable domain reads SQTIHQWPATLVQPVGSPLSLECTVEGTSNPNLYWYRQAAGRGLQLLFYSVGIGQISSEVPQNLSASRPQDRQFILSSKKLLLSDSGFYLCAWNPTGGYEQYFGPGTRLTVT.

The J gene is TRBJ1-1, the V gene TRBV6-6, with TRBD1 matching over 9 bases. Germline V CDR1 and CDR2: MNHNY, SVGAGI (reference sequence). CDR3 length: 15 amino acids. V dropped 2 bases and J dropped 5; count of bases not matched to a gene: 6. For the CDR3, the DNA is TGTGCCAGCAGTTACCCACTGACAGGGGGGACTGAAGCTTTCTTT. Translation gives CASSYPLTGGTEAFF.

This clone was observed once. The chain couples TRBV12-3 or TRBV12-4 to TRBJ1-4; 7 bases map to TRBD1. This CDR3 region has 13 residues. V trimming: 5 bases; J trimming: 4 bases; junction bases outside the gene matches: 1. CDR3 sequence reads: CASSQGVNEKLFF. In DNA form, the CDR3 reads TGTGCCAGCAGTCAGGGGGTTAATGAAAAACTGTTTTTT.

Here the CDR3 reads CASSQDRGGRTGELFF. CDR3 nucleotide sequence: TGCGCCAGCAGCCAAGATCGCGGGGGGAGAACCGGGGAGCTGTTTTTT. V and J are TRBV4-3 and TRBJ2-2, with 8 bases that match TRBD2. The CDR3 runs to 16 residues. Germline V gene sequence: CDR1 LGHNA, CDR2 YSLEER. With 0 bases clipped from V and 5 bases from J, the junction kept 5 bases outside the gene matches.

The chain employs TRBV4-2 and TRBJ1-1; 11 bases match TRBD1. The CDR3 totals 16 residues. Germline V gives CDR1 LGHNA, CDR2 YNFKEQ. The trim removed 0 bases at V and 6 bases at J, leaving 6 bases unmatched. The DNA for the CDR3 is TGTGCCAGCAGCCAAGAGAAGGGACAGGGGGTGTCTGAAGCTTTCTTT. It yields the protein CASSQEKGQGVSEAFF.

This chain connects TRBV28 to TRBJ1-2, with 7 nucleotides matching TRBD1. Trimming at V came to 5 bases and at J to 8 bases, leaving 5 bases not matched to a gene. The length of the CDR3 is 12 residues. The germline V gene has CDR1 MDHEN and CDR2 SYDVKM. The CDR3 region is CASSPQGRGYTF. CDR3 nucleotide sequence: TGTGCCAGCAGTCCACAGGGGCGGGGCTACACCTTC.

The V gene is TRBV6-2 or TRBV6-3, the J gene TRBJ2-7; maybe TRBD1 (5 bases). Germline V gives CDR1 MNHEY, CDR2 SVGEGT. CDR3 length equals 13 residues. V was shortened by 1 base and J by 3 bases, with 7 bases between the two germline ends. CDR3 coding DNA: TGTGCCAGCAGTTACTTTCAGGGCTACGAGCAGTACTTC. Protein: CASSYFQGYEQYF.

The chain uses TRBV2 and TRBJ2-5; 9 bases are a match to TRBD2. This CDR3 is built from 16 residues. After removal of 3 bases from V and 5 bases from J, the junction contained 10 bases not matched to a gene. Germline CDR1 SNHLY, CDR2 FYNNEI. As DNA, the CDR3 is TGTGCCAGCAGTGAGTTAAGCGGGAGGACGCTGGAGACCCAGTACTTC. It is translated as CASSELSGRTLETQYF.

The chain carries TRBV5-5 and TRBJ1-6, with TRBD1 matching over 12 bases. The CDR3 spans 15 residues. CDR1 SGHKS and CDR2 YYEKEE come from the germline V gene (reference sequence). With V trimmed by 0 bases and J by 9 bases, 1 base remained unmatched. CDR3 protein: CASSLGDRGLSPLHF. As DNA, the CDR3 is TGTGCCAGCAGCTTGGGGGACAGGGGGCTTTCACCCCTCCACTTT.

This clone was picked up one time. The J gene is TRBJ1-1, the V gene TRBV18; D remains ambiguous. Looked up from germline, CDR1 is KGHSH and CDR2 is LQKENI. V was clipped by 0 bases and J by 5 bases, with 16 bases between them. This CDR3 contains 16 residues. The CDR3 DNA sequence: TGTGCCAGCTCACCACCAGTAGCCTCCAGCAGAACTGAAGCTTTCTTT. Protein product: CASSPPVASSRTEAFF.

V and J are TRBV11-3 and TRBJ1-1; D perhaps matches TRBD1 (5 bases). Trimming shortened V by 1 base and J by 1 base, and 10 bases separated the two germline ends. CDR3 size: 15 residues. Per germline, CDR1 SGHNT and CDR2 YENEEA. This CDR3 is CASSLGSGKNTEAFF. CDR3 sequence (DNA): TGTGCCAGCAGCTTAGGGTCAGGGAAGAACACTGAAGCTTTCTTT.

The chain recombines TRBV7-2 with TRBJ1-1; D remains unclear. The CDR3 has 13 amino acids. The ends were cut back, 3 bases at V and 4 bases at J, with 9 bases in the middle. Germline CDR1 reads SGHTA; CDR2 reads FQGNSA. CDR3 sequence reads: CASSFGPGTEAFF. CDR3 bases: TGTGCCAGCAGCTTCGGTCCCGGCACTGAAGCTTTCTTT. The variable domain in full, completed from reference TRBV7-2 and TRBJ1-1, reads GAGVSQSPSNKVTEKGKDVELRCDPISGHTALYWYRQSLGQGLEFLIYFQGNSAPDKSGLPSDRFSAERTGGSVSTLTIQRTQQEDSAVYLCASSFGPGTEAFFGQGTRLTVV.

The chain is built from TRBV10-3 and TRBJ1-6; D unresolved. From germline, CDR1 is ENHRY and CDR2 SYGVKD. This CDR3 spans 13 amino acids. Trimming left V 7 bases short and J 7 bases short, with 11 bases between. CDR3 amino acids: CAITAGANSPLHF. CDR3 DNA: TGTGCCATCACCGCAGGCGCCAATTCACCCCTCCACTTT.

The chain recombines TRBV7-9 with TRBJ1-2, with D unclear. Looked up from germline, CDR1 is SEHNR and CDR2 is FQNEAQ (reference sequence). Between the trimmed V and J ends, which lost 1 base and 6 bases, there was a span of 9 bases. This CDR3 comprises 13 residues. The chain's CDR3 is CASSLVSLDGYTF. For the CDR3, the DNA is TGTGCCAGCAGCTTAGTGAGTCTTGATGGCTACACCTTC.

The chain joins TRBV5-1 to TRBJ1-5; 8 nucleotides line up with TRBD1. This CDR3 comprises 15 residues. The J segment lost 3 bases and the V segment lost 4 bases, leaving 6 bases of the junction unmatched. The germline CDR1 and CDR2 sequences are SGHRS and YFSETQ. The CDR3 coding sequence is TGCGCCAGCAGCGTGACAGGGGACCCCAATCAGCCCCAGCATTTT. Amino acid sequence: CASSVTGDPNQPQHF.